This T cell receptor (beta chain) was recorded in a study of cytomegalovirus exposure and HLA in healthy donors (dated by TCRdb to 2017 to 2019). Regarding the study in general: In an earlier analysis of about 560 of the donors, roughly 300 Gb of sequence data and approximately 100 million unique TCR beta sequences from 150 million to 200 million T cells were reported. About 280 gigabases of sequencing data and tens of millions of unique TCR sequences were included in an early release covering around 600 HLA-typed donors. Of the 398 genotyped donors, approximately 83% fell in the genetic ancestry cluster associated with self-reported Caucasian donors. The study aimed to test whether cataloging public T cell receptors could reveal signatures of past pathogen exposure. The study profiled the T cell repertoires of some 610 subjects by immunosequencing and related them to cytomegalovirus serostatus. A separate validation cohort of 100 to 150 different subjects was used in addition to the roughly 620-subject first cohort. To predict cytomegalovirus infection status, the study combined high-throughput TCR immunosequencing, statistical association of individual TCRs with disease status, and machine learning. To study patterns of TCR occurrence, a later analysis re-analyzed previously published TCR beta repertoires from hundreds of donors and added high-resolution HLA genotyping. Rather than drawing on any new phenotypic data, the later analysis identified candidate immune exposures from TCR beta sequences and the way those sequences occurred across donors. An earlier analysis of around 640 of the donors used high-throughput TCR beta sequencing to judge whether each TCR beta V gene segment behaved as functional or pseudogenic. Donor age, sex, ethnicity and CMV serostatus were compiled alongside the repertoire data. In a later genetic analysis, genome-wide SNP genotypes for about 65% of the 666 donors were used, and that subset was treated as a discovery cohort. All discovery cohort repertoires had been generated on a single sequencing platform. HLA typing included class I and class II loci at four-digit resolution. Typing coverage varied by locus: roughly 620-640 donors for A, B, C, DRB1 and DQB1; approximately 560 for DQA1; over 600 for DPA1; more than 450 for DPB1. Four or five DR-DQ haplotypes were handled as single units for association and clustering because linkage in the cohort was strong. Among some 410 genotyped donors of the cohort, an average of approximately 250,000 unique TCR beta nucleotide sequences were sequenced per donor, roughly a sixth of them non-productive. What the research found in general, with its limitations: Most CMV-associated TCR beta chains appeared to be HLA-restricted in a later analysis, and the HLA associations seemed to be driven largely by CMV exposure. In this cohort, only TCR beta chains were sequenced, and detectable features were limited by the absence of alpha or paired-chain data. Most TCR sequences were observed very rarely across donors, whereas some public TCRs were present in many individuals. Broadly in line with IMGT annotations, most TCR beta V segments showed up in productive rearrangements about 87% or about 30% of the time in an earlier analysis of around 600 of the donors. Because some donors lacked HLA typing at each locus, the association tests relied only on the typed subset. The classifier was reported to diagnose cytomegalovirus status with high specificity and sensitivity in both the original and validation cohorts. At a false discovery rate of 0.05, a later analysis linked roughly 17,000 TCR beta sequences to specific HLA alleles. Presence/absence analyses assumed roughly uniform sequencing depth across donors, an assumption that may not hold. In a later analysis, the rate of TCR association differed among HLA loci, with DRB1 alleles having the most associated TCRs and HLA-C alleles having the fewest. A further reported finding was that TCR beta sequences accurately predicted the HLA-A and HLA-B alleles for most subjects in the first cohort. V-gene and J-gene trimming of TCR beta chains was associated with a missense DCLRE1C variant in a later genetic analysis, and the association was replicated in an independent cohort. About 15 rarely observed V segments, including chromosome 9 orphons, were excluded from the earlier analysis of a few hundred of the donors because counts were too low. A group of highly shared sequence variants was considered likely to be a technical artifact of the sequencing pipeline. The 87-base-pair reads could not distinguish some IMGT-functional V segments, including TRBV6-2 and TRBV6-3, so those segments were excluded. Correlated functional status among segregating V segments might be attributable to linkage disequilibrium, but an unknown experimental factor could not be ruled out. Assigning TCR associations to individual alleles was difficult when HLA alleles, especially DR and DQ, strongly co-occurred. According to the authors, the approach could potentially be generalized to other disease states and immunological phenotypes. A few of the identified cytomegalovirus-associated TCR beta chains were confirmed in vitro to be specific for cytomegalovirus antigens. In a later analysis, several top co-occurrence clusters were reported to appear linked to parvovirus B19, influenza, CMV and Epstein-Barr virus. CMV serostatus was the only immune exposure information available for the cohort. The study listed 150 to 200 TCR beta chains as associated with cytomegalovirus. Compared with equally common non-associated chains, HLA-associated TCR beta chains in a later analysis were more clonally expanded and had lower generation probabilities. In a later genetic analysis, fewer N-insertions in productive TCRs were reported among donors in an Asian-associated ancestry cluster than the roughly 700-donor mean.

The cohort consisted of some 730 healthy bone marrow donors. At the time of sampling, every cohort member was nominally healthy, though immune exposures that went unrecorded were likely present. The donor was CMV seronegative and was included in the group of a few hundred seronegative cohort members. Every donor gave a peripheral blood sample, and the peripheral blood mononuclear cells from that sample were used for TCR beta sequencing. Genomic DNA extraction from the blood cell samples was performed with the Qiagen DNeasy Blood Extraction Kit. This clone was detected only once. The antigen this receptor binds is unknown. No per-base quality is available; no much larger clone lies one base away. Libraries were built with the immunoSEQ multiplex PCR assay. A mixture of 60 forward primers for TCR Vbeta segments and 13 reverse primers for TCR Jbeta segments was used in the multiplex PCR. The CDR3 region of rearranged TCR beta genes was amplified from genomic DNA by a multiplex PCR assay. Amplified TCR beta libraries were sequenced as 87-base-pair reads on the Illumina HiSeq System. As for how the authors treated the data: A later analysis tallied 80 million to 95 million unique TCR beta chains across the 666 repertoires, and about 10 million of those chains were shared by two or more donors. A nearest-neighbor algorithm error-corrected the raw reads and collapsed the reads into unique sequences, merging closely related sequences to remove PCR and sequencing errors. Alignment of CDR3 sequences to IMGT reference sequences was used to assign V, D and J gene segments. For a sequence to be retained, at least a six-nucleotide match to both a V gene segment and a J gene segment was required. A rearrangement was called productive if the CDR3 had no stop codons and remained in frame with V and J, and every other rearrangement was called non-productive. CDR3 was defined by IMGT convention, running from the second conserved V-encoded cysteine to the conserved J-encoded phenylalanine. The earlier analysis of about 500 of the donors excluded sequences that lacked an unambiguous match to a single V gene segment. In an earlier analysis of several hundred of the donors, a V segment was called functional when productive rearrangements were above 56.7%, and segregating when the standard deviation between donors exceeded 5%. A statistical classification framework was built to diagnose cytomegalovirus status from the catalog of TCR beta chain sequences. A later analysis assigned V and J genes by comparing TCR nucleotide sequences with IMGT/GENE-DB human TR gene sequences. The TCRdist pipeline was used in a later analysis to assign CDR3 sequences and most-parsimonious VDJ recombination scenarios. In a later analysis, each TCR beta chain was defined by its CDR3 amino acid sequence together with its V-gene family, and reads without a unique V-gene family were excluded. To address suspected cross-contamination and a sequencing artifact, a later analysis removed approximately 590 highly shared, low-generation-probability nucleotide sequences. For each public chain, a later analysis derived a clonal expansion index from normalized ranks of inferred template counts within each repertoire. In a later analysis, generation probabilities were computed using a VDJ recombination model fitted to out-of-frame rearrangements, and the results were checked against IGoR. A later analysis scored TCR-TCR, TCR-HLA and TCR-CMV co-occurrence with hypergeometric tests, applying a repertoire-size bias correction to TCR pairs. In a later analysis, false discovery rates were estimated by permuting HLA or CMV assignments 20 times. A later analysis grouped co-occurring TCRs with DBSCAN, adding TCRdist sequence similarity when clustering within HLA-allele-positive subsets. Co-occurrence clustering excluded repertoires with fewer than 30,000 or more than 120,000 public chains, plus five with anomalous nucleotide sharing. The table comes from immuneACCESS by way of TCRdb, which keeps in-frame sequences with V and J called. Part of the clones is missing from these tables; in studies checked, under half for an unresolved V gene and the rest for unknown reasons. D and trimming were read from the DNA, whereas the V and J calls and clone size are those reported in that table. The sample includes more than 95,000 clones, with around 78% observed a single time. The ten largest clones capture roughly 6% of the sample.

The CDR3, from cysteine to phenylalanine, totals 15 residues. The only DNA kept is the CDR3, 45 bases in frame from the first base. The V end gives up 5 bases and the J end 8 bases, leaving 10 bases in the junction not matched to a gene. In the germline V gene, CDR1 corresponds to SGHVS and CDR2 to FQNEAQ. The source material was PBMCs. The origin of this receptor is a male donor in good health and CMV-seronegative. Recombination linked TRBV7-8 to TRBJ2-1; 9 central bases correspond to TRBD2. The CDR3 protein: CASSPGTSMSYEQFF. The nucleotide sequence reads as follows: TGTGCCAGCAGCCCCGGGACTAGCATGTCCTATGAGCAGTTCTTC.